The T cell receptor (beta chain) under discussion was sequenced for a study of blood T cell repertoires in COVID-19. Study in general: Samples came from the United States, Italy and Spain, spanning acute and convalescent COVID-19. Sources were T cells, B-cell-depleted T cells, or PBMCs; the material itself was cDNA or gDNA.

The CDR3 consists of 16 residues. Trimming left V 6 bases short and J 2 bases short, with 19 bases between. The germline V gene encodes CDR1 SGDLS and CDR2 YYNGEE. This clone was picked up one time. Source study methods: Amplifying reference gene primers gave estimates of nucleated cell counts. TCRdb keeps only in-frame clones here, not all; method: immunoSEQ multiplex PCR. V and J calls and clone size follow that table, whereas D and trimming were derived from the DNA. The repertoire holds around 30,000 clones, about 88% seen once, with approximately 9.8% in the top ten. The rearrangement uses TRBV9 and TRBJ2-3; perhaps TRBD1 as D (6 bases). This TCR was sampled from a human donor in a cohort sampled during active COVID-19. Sample: peripheral blood. CDR3 amino acids: CASTPMSRGSTDTQYF. The DNA of the CDR3 is TGTGCCAGCACCCCGATGTCGAGGGGGTCCACAGATACGCAGTATTTT.